A single sample is the source of the 28 T cell receptor beta chains below, sequenced in a study of early T cells in non-severe SARS-CoV-2 infection. A single record per CDR3 protein comes from TCRdb applying MiXCR to the 5' RACE reads. The profile shows 70,000 to 90,000 distinct CDR3 sequences, about 10% of them singletons. The sample here was whole blood, taken at baseline. The receptors were gathered from an adult who was a healthcare worker with PCR-confirmed SARS-CoV-2 infection or an uninfected control (not recorded which).

This clonotype was observed at least ten times. V gene TRBV3-1 combines with J gene TRBJ1-2; 9 nucleotides line up with TRBD1. The CDR3 has 16 residues. Per the germline V gene, CDR1 is LGHDT and CDR2 is YNNKEL (reference sequence). Trimming cost V 1 base and J 8 bases; bases outside gene matches: 11. The DNA for the CDR3 is TGTGCCAGCAGCCAAGGGACAGGGGCCAGAGCCGGCGGCTACACCTTC. Its protein is CASSQGTGARAGGYTF.

The sample holds many counts of this clonotype. This chain joins TRBV5-1 and TRBJ1-6; TRBD1 matches 7 bases. This CDR3 spans 14 amino acids. The ends lost 4 bases at V and 6 bases at J; junction bases unmatched: 4. Germline lookup yields CDR1 SGHRS and CDR2 YFSETQ. The DNA of the CDR3 is TGCGCCAGCAGCCAGACAGGGCCTAATTCACCCCTCCACTTT. It is translated as CASSQTGPNSPLHF.

This clonotype was seen only a few times. This chain connects TRBV7-6 to TRBJ1-1; D remains ambiguous. Germline V lookup: CDR1 SGHVS, CDR2 FNYEAQ. Trimming stripped 3 bases from V and 5 bases from J, with 13 bases between. The CDR3 extends over 14 amino acids. CDR3 residues: CASSFSLGGTEAFF. CDR3 nucleotide sequence: TGTGCCAGCAGCTTTTCCCTGGGTGGGACTGAAGCTTTCTTT.

In its sample, this clonotype was seen many times. The J gene is TRBJ2-5, the V gene TRBV12-3 or TRBV12-4; D gene ambiguous. The CDR3 spans 13 residues. V was trimmed by 6 bases and J by 5 bases, leaving 13 bases between them. The CDR3 sequence: CASRPTPEETQYF. The CDR3 DNA reads TGTGCCAGCAGGCCCACCCCTGAGGAGACCCAGTACTTC.

The V gene is TRBV20-1, the J gene TRBJ2-1, with TRBD2 matching 13 bases. There are 13 residues in the CDR3. The germline gives CDR1 DFQATT, CDR2 SNEGSKA (reference sequence). Losses at the gene ends were 5 bases for V and 9 bases for J; bases not matched to a gene: 4. As DNA, the CDR3 is TGCAGTGCTCCTCGGACTAGCGGGAGTGAGCAGTTCTTC. Its translation: CSAPRTSGSEQFF.

This clonotype came up many times. This sequence joins TRBV5-6 and TRBJ2-4, with 8 bases lining up with TRBD2. V shed 3 bases, J shed 3 bases, and the junction held 5 bases outside the gene matches. The CDR3 length is 15 residues. Per germline, CDR1 SGHDT and CDR2 YYEEEE. For the CDR3, the DNA is TGTGCCAGCAGCTCTATACTAGCGGACAAAAACATTCAGTACTTC. This translates into CASSSILADKNIQYF.

This chain links TRBV11-2 with TRBJ2-5; 8 bases align to TRBD2. Germline loops: CDR1 SGHAT, CDR2 FQNNGV. The CDR3 runs to 16 residues. Germline trimming cut 1 base from V and 5 bases from J; bases unmatched to any gene: 9. The CDR3 DNA reads TGTGCCAGCAGCTTAGTCTTGGGGCTAGCGGGTGAGACCCAGTACTTC. Protein sequence: CASSLVLGLAGETQYF.

This clonotype was seen ten or more times. CDR3 nucleotides: TGTGCCAGCAGTGACTCGGCGGGATCCTACAATGAGCAGTTCTTC. Translating gives CASSDSAGSYNEQFF. The chain uses TRBV6-4 and TRBJ2-1; possible D gene TRBD2, 6 bases. CDR1 and CDR2 (germline): MRHNA, SNTAGT. Deletions cut 0 bases from V and 1 base from J, with 7 bases between. This CDR3 comprises 15 residues.

Only a few counts were recorded for this clonotype. This chain links TRBV4-1 with TRBJ1-5; no firm D call. This CDR3 is 14 amino acids long. The germline V and J ends were trimmed by 5 bases and 6 bases, with 14 bases remaining between them. In germline, CDR1 is MGHRA, CDR2 YSYEKL. The CDR3 protein is CASSFHTEGQPQHF. The DNA for the CDR3 is TGCGCCAGCAGCTTCCACACGGAGGGTCAGCCCCAGCATTTT.

This clonotype was observed a handful of times. This rearrangement joins TRBV19 to TRBJ2-2; 10 bases align to TRBD1. The germline V gene encodes CDR1 LNHDA and CDR2 SQIVND (reference sequence). J lost 4 bases, V lost 9 bases, and 5 bases had no gene match. The CDR3 is made up of 14 amino acids. The CDR3 bases are TGTGCCAGCGGGACAGGGGTTACCACCGGGGAGCTGTTTTTT. This encodes CASGTGVTTGELFF.

This clonotype was picked up many times. This chain connects TRBV2 to TRBJ2-2; tentatively, D is TRBD1 (6 bases). Per germline, CDR1 SNHLY and CDR2 FYNNEI. The germline V and J ends were trimmed by 6 bases and 1 base, with 12 bases remaining between them. This CDR3 is built from 15 residues. The CDR3 region has the DNA TGTGCCAGCAGCCGCACAGGGCGGAACACCGGGGAGCTGTTTTTT. As protein: CASSRTGRNTGELFF.

This clonotype occurred a few times. The chain has TRBV2 and TRBJ2-6, with D perhaps TRBD1 (6 bases). Deletions cut 5 bases from V and 2 bases from J, with 10 bases between. The germline V gene encodes CDR1 SNHLY and CDR2 FYNNEI. The CDR3 loop spans 15 amino acids. The CDR3 spells CASSMTGAGANVLTF. In nucleotides, the CDR3 is TGTGCCAGCAGTATGACAGGTGCTGGGGCCAACGTCCTGACTTTC.

This clonotype was counted a few times. V usage is TRBV5-6 and J usage is TRBJ2-7; D is possibly TRBD1 or TRBD2 (6 bases each). Germline lookup yields CDR1 SGHDT and CDR2 YYEEEE. There are 14 residues in the CDR3. V shed 4 bases and J shed 5 bases, with 16 bases lying between them. The CDR3 nucleotides read TGTGCCAGCAGCCCCAATGGGGGGCGCAACGAGCAGTACTTC. Protein: CASSPNGGRNEQYF.

This clonotype was counted at least ten times. The chain combines TRBV20-1 with TRBJ2-7; no firm D call. The CDR3 loop spans 14 amino acids. V dropped 5 bases and J dropped 4 bases, with 18 bases sitting between them. From germline, CDR1 is DFQATT and CDR2 SNEGSKA (reference sequence). The CDR3 sequence is CSAFPTSAEYEQYF. The CDR3 DNA reads TGCAGTGCTTTTCCTACTTCAGCCGAATACGAGCAGTACTTC.

In this sample, this clonotype turned up a few times. V gene TRBV7-6 combines with J gene TRBJ1-1; 12 bases align to TRBD1. The CDR3 consists of 15 residues. Germline-derived CDR1 and CDR2 are SGHVS and FNYEAQ. The V segment lost 5 bases and the J segment 5 bases; nucleotides outside the gene matches: 6. CDR3 loop: CASSRGQGARTEAFF. CDR3 bases: TGTGCCAGCAGCCGGGGACAGGGGGCGCGAACTGAAGCTTTCTTT.

The chain links TRBV6-5 to TRBJ1-3, with TRBD1 matching over 7 bases. Trimming at V came to 6 bases and at J to 4 bases, leaving 9 bases not matched to a gene. The CDR3 contains 15 residues. The germline CDR1 and CDR2 sequences are MNHEY and SVGAGI. CDR3 loop: CASRNTGEGGNTIYF. DNA for the CDR3: TGTGCCAGCAGGAACACAGGGGAGGGAGGAAACACCATATATTTT.

This clonotype was seen a handful of times. The chain combines TRBV28 with TRBJ1-1, with TRBD1 matching over 9 bases. The V gene's germline CDR1 is MDHEN and CDR2 SYDVKM. The CDR3 consists of 15 residues. Trimming removed 2 bases from V and 4 bases from J; junction bases left unmatched: 5. The CDR3 loop reads CASSLPRTGVTEAFF. The DNA for the CDR3 is TGTGCCAGCAGTTTACCGCGGACAGGGGTCACTGAAGCTTTCTTT. The full variable domain, completed using reference TRBV28 and TRBJ1-1, is DVKVTQSSRYLVKRTGEKVFLECVQDMDHENMFWYRQDPGLGLRLIYFSYDVKMKEKGDIPEGYSVSREKKERFSLILESASTNQTSMYLCASSLPRTGVTEAFFGQGTRLTVV.

There are many counts of this clonotype. The DNA of the CDR3 is TGTGCCACCAGCACCCGCAAGGATACGCAGTATTTT. It encodes CATSTRKDTQYF. This sequence joins TRBV15 and TRBJ2-3; no reliable D call. CDR1 LNHNV and CDR2 YYDKDF come from the germline V gene (reference sequence). The V end lost 4 bases, the J end lost 6 bases, and 8 bases lay between the germline ends. The CDR3 is made up of 12 amino acids.

The genes are TRBV3-1 and TRBJ1-4; D ambiguous. V dropped 4 bases and J dropped 4 bases, with 10 bases sitting between them. The germline gives CDR1 LGHDT, CDR2 YNNKEL (reference sequence). The CDR3 is 14 amino acids. The CDR3, as DNA: TGTGCCAGCAGCCGGACGGGAGGTAATGAAAAACTGTTTTTT. This translates into CASSRTGGNEKLFF. The variable domain in full, completed from reference TRBV3-1 and TRBJ1-4, reads DTAVSQTPKYLVTQMGNDKSIKCEQNLGHDTMYWYKQDSKKFLKIMFSYNNKELIINETVPNRFSPKSPDKAHLNLHINSLELGDSAVYFCASSRTGGNEKLFFGSGTQLSVL.

V and J are TRBV2 and TRBJ1-3, with D possibly being TRBD1 (6 bases). Germline-derived CDR1 and CDR2 are SNHLY and FYNNEI. Trimming pared 8 bases from V and 0 bases from J, leaving 11 bases between. The CDR3 has 14 residues. The DNA for the CDR3 is TGTGCCAGCTCGACAGGACTCTCTGGAAACACCATATATTTT. This gives the protein CASSTGLSGNTIYF.

The chain joins TRBV20-1 to TRBJ2-1; 12 bases fit TRBD2. CDR1 is DFQATT and CDR2 is SNEGSKA in the germline V gene (reference sequence). There are 15 residues in the CDR3. V lost 0 bases and J lost 6; bases outside the gene matches: 3. In DNA, the CDR3 is TGCAGTGCTAGAGACCCTAGCGGGAGGGTCAATGAGCAGTTCTTC. Translation gives CSARDPSGRVNEQFF.

This clonotype came up a few times. In nucleotides, the CDR3 is TGTGCCAGCAGTGGAGACAGGAGCTCCTATAATTCACCCCTCCACTTT. Encoded protein: CASSGDRSSYNSPLHF. The chain employs TRBV27 and TRBJ1-6; a weak D match, TRBD1 (6 bases). The germline V gene has CDR1 MNHEY and CDR2 SMNVEV (reference sequence). Trimming removed 5 bases at V and 0 bases at J, with 11 bases between. CDR3 length equals 16 residues.

This clonotype has just a few counts. This rearrangement joins TRBV6-6 to TRBJ2-1; D is ambiguous. Trimming shortened V by 0 bases and J by 2 bases, and 5 bases separated the two germline ends. In germline, CDR1 is MNHNY, CDR2 SVGAGI (reference sequence). CDR3 size: 14 residues. CDR3 sequence (DNA): TGTGCCAGCAGTTACTCGCTAGCCTACAATGAGCAGTTCTTC. Amino acids: CASSYSLAYNEQFF.

V is TRBV7-9 and J is TRBJ2-1; 9 bases map to TRBD2. This CDR3 has 17 residues. Germline-derived CDR1 and CDR2 are SEHNR and FQNEAQ (reference sequence). The ends lost 5 bases at V and 4 bases at J; junction bases unmatched: 12. The chain's CDR3 is CASSPTGREGTYNEQFF. CDR3 coding DNA: TGTGCCAGCAGCCCCACTGGGCGGGAGGGAACTTACAATGAGCAGTTCTTC.

Only a few counts were recorded for this clonotype. The chain couples TRBV7-2 to TRBJ2-5; tentatively, D is TRBD1 (6 bases). Germline values: CDR1 SGHTA, CDR2 FQGNSA. V dropped 4 bases and J dropped 2 bases, with 8 bases sitting between them. The CDR3 loop spans 13 amino acids. The CDR3 loop is CASSWGQQETQYF. DNA for the CDR3: TGTGCCAGCAGCTGGGGGCAGCAAGAGACCCAGTACTTC.

This clonotype turned up a few times. The chain employs TRBV9 and TRBJ2-3; 9 bases are a match to TRBD2. The V and J ends lost 7 bases and 3 bases, in that order; junction bases with no gene match: 3. Germline V gene sequence: CDR1 SGDLS, CDR2 YYNGEE. This CDR3 region has 13 residues. The CDR3 loop reads CASGGRVTDTQYF. The CDR3, as DNA: TGTGCCAGCGGCGGGAGGGTGACAGATACGCAGTATTTT.

This clonotype was picked up many times. The rearrangement joins TRBV7-2 to TRBJ2-7; 7 bases are a match to TRBD1. V lost 5 bases and J lost 9; bases outside the gene matches: 10. Germline CDR1 is SGHTA and CDR2 is FQGNSA. This CDR3 has 13 residues. The CDR3 DNA reads TGTGCCAGCAGCACATCAACAGGGGTCGGGCAGTACTTC. It yields the protein CASSTSTGVGQYF.

Remarks on this clonotype: A much larger clone sits a single nucleotide away, making a read error possible. The V gene is TRBV27, the J gene TRBJ1-2, with no clear D. This CDR3 has 13 residues. CDR1 is MNHEY and CDR2 is SMNVEV in the germline V gene (reference sequence). Trimming shortened V by 3 bases and J by 6 bases, and 11 bases separated the two germline ends. This chain's CDR3 is CASSFACSDGYTF. The DNA of the CDR3 is TGTGCCAGCAGTTTTGCATGCTCCGATGGCTACACCTTC.